The clone carrying this T cell receptor beta chain was observed at least ten times. Its antigen is still unknown. The sample comes from a study of CD8+CD57+ T cells in acquired aplastic anemia. Study-level information: Isolated CD4+ and CD8+ cells, once sorted, yielded DNA averaging about 3 ug. General study points: Any difference that existed in CD8+ Simpson's diversity between patients and controls was not significant.

Flow cytometry had shown expanded CD8+CD57+ cells in the patients chosen for sequencing. According to the study, genomic DNA was the template for TCR beta VDJ and CDR3 profiling. TCRdb used MiXCR to reprocess the reads, holding one entry per CDR3 protein. The sample lists 150,000 or so distinct CDR3 sequences, 40% to 55% occurring once. The sample comprised sorted CD4+, CD8+, or CD8+CD57+ T cells (not recorded which) from PBMCs. The TCR comes from a human donor with aplastic anemia.

CDR3 residues: CASSRTIQETQYF. CDR3 coding DNA: TGTGCCAGCAGTAGGACAATCCAAGAGACCCAGTACTTC. J is TRBJ2-5 and V is TRBV6-5; D is perhaps TRBD1 (5 bases). Trimming took off 5 bases at V and 1 base at J, with 8 bases between the two ends. This CDR3 region has 13 residues. Germline V lookup: CDR1 MNHEY, CDR2 SVGAGI.